This T cell receptor (beta chain) derives from a study of OX40 agonist ivuxolimab in advanced cancers. This CDR3 comprises 16 residues. The V and J ends lost 4 bases and 1 base respectively, with 15 bases between them. Germline CDR1 and CDR2: SGHVS and FNYEAQ. Clones were sequenced by immunoSEQ multiplex PCR, and TCRdb holds only the in-frame ones, with some missing. Here the sample spans 60,000 to 75,000 clones, roughly 83% being singletons. This chain links TRBV7-6 with TRBJ2-3; tentatively, D is TRBD1 or TRBD2 (6 bases each). This TCR derives from an adult with an advanced solid tumor such as melanoma, head and neck, liver or kidney cancer. The sample in question was CD4+ or CD8+ T cells sorted from blood, obtained in a trial of the OX40 agonist ivuxolimab. For the CDR3, the DNA is TGTGCCAGCAGCTCGAGGGGGGTCGGTGGCACAGATACGCAGTATTTT. It translates to CASSSRGVGGTDTQYF.